This T cell receptor beta chain was sequenced for a study of T cells in localized non-small cell lung cancer. The germline V gene encodes CDR1 MNHNS and CDR2 SASEGT. CDR3 size: 15 residues. The ends were cut back, 1 base at V and 3 bases at J, with 10 bases in the middle. Repertoires were generated with immunoSEQ multiplex PCR, while TCRdb's copy carries only in-frame clones and drops some. This table holds tens of thousands of clones, roughly nine tenths found once. The receptor's source is a male donor at least 60 years old with stage I lung adenocarcinoma. The chain carries TRBV6-1 and TRBJ1-5; the D gene is possibly TRBD1 (6 bases). Sequencing was performed on peripheral blood, taken before any cancer treatment. CDR3 amino acids: CASSEGGLYNQPQHF. DNA for the CDR3: TGTGCCAGCAGTGAAGGGGGGCTGTACAATCAGCCCCAGCATTTT.